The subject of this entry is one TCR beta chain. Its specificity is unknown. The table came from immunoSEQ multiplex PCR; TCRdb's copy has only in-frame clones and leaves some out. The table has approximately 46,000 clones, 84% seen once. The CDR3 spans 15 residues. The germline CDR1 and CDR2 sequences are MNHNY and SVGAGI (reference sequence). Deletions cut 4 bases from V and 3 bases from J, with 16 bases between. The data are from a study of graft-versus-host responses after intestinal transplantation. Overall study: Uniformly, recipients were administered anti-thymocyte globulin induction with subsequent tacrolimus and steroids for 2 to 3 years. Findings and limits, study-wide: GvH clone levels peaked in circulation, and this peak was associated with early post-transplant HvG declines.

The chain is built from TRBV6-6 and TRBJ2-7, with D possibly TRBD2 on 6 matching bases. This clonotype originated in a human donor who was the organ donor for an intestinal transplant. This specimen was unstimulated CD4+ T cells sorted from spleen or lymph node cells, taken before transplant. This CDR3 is CASSFAGSVNYEQYF. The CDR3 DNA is TGTGCCAGCAGTTTCGCGGGATCGGTTAACTACGAGCAGTACTTC.